This TCR beta chain was documented in a study of graft-versus-host responses after intestinal transplantation. In the study overall: Grafts that recipients had were multivisceral, liver-intestinal, or isolated intestinal transplants. Findings and caveats of the study: Marrow from the recipient contained GvH clones, some of which had appeared first in ileum or blood. Allografts carried high graft-versus-host to host-versus-graft clonal ratios in patients having graft-donor T cell macrochimerism.

Clones were sequenced by immunoSEQ multiplex PCR, and TCRdb holds only the in-frame ones, with some missing. The data hold just under 65,000 clones, with 90% to 95% observed a single time. The CDR3 is made up of 13 amino acids. In germline, CDR1 is MNHNS, CDR2 SASEGT. V was clipped by 2 bases and J by 8 bases, with 11 bases between them. Of note for this clone: Its antigen is still unknown.

The sequence came from a human donor who was the organ donor for an intestinal transplant. Sequencing used unstimulated CD8+ T cells sorted from spleen or lymph node cells, obtained before transplant. The V gene is TRBV6-1, the J gene TRBJ2-3; no clear D gene. CDR3 sequence: CASSELGEVTQYF. The CDR3 coding sequence is TGTGCCAGCAGTGAACTAGGAGAGGTTACGCAGTATTTT.